This section outlines one TCR beta chain sequence together with its context. These data belong to a study of blood T cell repertoires in COVID-19. Study context: COVID-19 samples, acute and convalescent, were from the United States, Italy and Spain.

Trimming pared 2 bases from V and 4 bases from J, leaving 12 bases between. This CDR3 comprises 15 residues. Germline V gene sequence: CDR1 SGDLS, CDR2 YYNGEE. This table comes from immunoSEQ multiplex PCR, and its TCRdb copy is limited to in-frame clones, with some not included. The sample contains some 320,000 clones, over 85% of which appear only once. The chain has TRBV9 and TRBJ1-4; no clear D. The sequenced material came from PBMCs or T cells enriched from blood (not recorded which). This receptor was obtained from a man aged 55 to 70 who had recovered from COVID-19. The CDR3 region has the DNA TGTGCCAGCAGCGTGTCAGTGGCGGGTAATGAAAAACTGTTTTTT. Protein: CASSVSVAGNEKLFF.